Listed here are 4 T cell receptor beta chains from one sample, sequenced in a study of post-analysis software for immune sequencing data. Findings and caveats of the study: Patients showed TRBV5-6, TRBV5-1 and TRBV20-1 among five TRBV segments more frequent than in controls.

These receptors are not linked to any known antigen. cDNA libraries of TCR beta carried unique molecular identifiers. TCRdb called the PCR reads again in MiXCR, with one record for every CDR3 protein. The sample records more than 500,000 distinct CDR3 sequences, roughly 34% being singletons. Input material: blood. The receptors come from a girl aged 2-17 years with multiple sclerosis.

The chain uses TRBV20-1 and TRBJ1-5, with 10 bases that match TRBD1. This CDR3 region has 15 residues. V shed 6 bases, J shed 0 bases, and the junction held 5 bases outside the gene matches. CDR1 and CDR2 from the germline V gene are DFQATT and SNEGSKA (reference sequence). The CDR3 bases are TGCAGTGCACCGGACAGGGGGTATAGCAATCAGCCCCAGCATTTT. Translation gives CSAPDRGYSNQPQHF.

The rearrangement joins TRBV3-1 to TRBJ2-3; 7 bases line up with TRBD2. Losses at the gene ends were 4 bases for V and 2 bases for J; bases not matched to a gene: 6. CDR1 LGHDT and CDR2 YNNKEL come from the germline V gene (reference sequence). The CDR3 loop spans 15 amino acids. The CDR3 spells CASSPLERDTDTQYF. The CDR3 DNA reads TGTGCCAGCAGCCCCCTCGAGCGGGACACAGATACGCAGTATTTT.

This clonotype was seen a few times. The rearrangement uses TRBV29-1 and TRBJ1-2; TRBD1 aligns across 10 bases. Losses at the gene ends were 7 bases for V and 3 bases for J; bases not matched to a gene: 5. The CDR3 is 13 residues long. Germline values: CDR1 SQVTM, CDR2 ANQGSEA. The CDR3 spells CSGGTGADYGYTF. CDR3 bases: TGCAGCGGTGGGACAGGGGCGGACTATGGCTACACCTTC.

V and J are TRBV16 and TRBJ1-6; no reliable D call. V lost 0 bases, J lost 7 bases, and 7 bases lay in between. CDR3 size: 14 residues. The germline V gene has CDR1 KGHSY and CDR2 FQNENV. The CDR3 region is CASSQSRGNSPLHF. The DNA of the CDR3 is TGTGCCAGCAGCCAATCGAGAGGGAATTCACCCCTCCACTTT.